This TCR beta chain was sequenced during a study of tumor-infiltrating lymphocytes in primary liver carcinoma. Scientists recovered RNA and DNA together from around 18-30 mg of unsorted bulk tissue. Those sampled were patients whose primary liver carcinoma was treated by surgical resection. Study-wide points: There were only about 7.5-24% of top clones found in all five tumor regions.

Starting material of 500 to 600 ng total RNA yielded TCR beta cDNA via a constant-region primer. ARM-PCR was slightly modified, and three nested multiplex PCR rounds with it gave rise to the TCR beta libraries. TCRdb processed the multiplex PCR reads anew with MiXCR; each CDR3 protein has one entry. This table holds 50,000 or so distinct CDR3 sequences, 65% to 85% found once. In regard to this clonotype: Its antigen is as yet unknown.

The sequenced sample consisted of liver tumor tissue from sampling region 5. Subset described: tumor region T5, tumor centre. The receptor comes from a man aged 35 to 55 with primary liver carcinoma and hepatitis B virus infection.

The CDR3, as DNA: TGTGCTAGCTGTTACCAAGTACGGACCGGGGAGCTGTTTTTT. Translating gives CASCYQVRTGELFF. The chain employs TRBV6-5 and TRBJ2-2, with D unresolved. The germline gives CDR1 MNHEY, CDR2 SVGAGI. The CDR3 is 14 amino acids.